This T cell receptor beta chain was profiled in a study of Graves' ophthalmopathy and Graves' hyperthyroidism. Study-wide points: Most clonotypes expanded in thyroid above 0.001 frequency were present in blood too.

The study enrolled ophthalmopathy donors with moderate-to-severe activity, CAS ≥3, NOSPECS ≥4 and duration under 3 months. Additional autoimmune diseases, uncontrolled infections, pregnancy or lactation disqualified patients. The PBMCs used were ones drawn from 9.5 to 10 ml of fresh peripheral blood. Amplification of TCR beta CDR3 regions used RNA transcripts. HTBI primers primed a first-round RT-PCR, and a second-round multiplex PCR followed. TCRdb fed the multiplex PCR reads into MiXCR, producing one record per CDR3 protein. The profile shows fewer than 250,000 distinct CDR3 sequences, around 30% of them singletons. This CDR3 has 18 residues. The ends were cut back, 1 base at V and 1 base at J, with 19 bases in the middle. Germline values: CDR1 KGHSH, CDR2 LQKENI. This clonotype was counted at least ten times. The antigen is unknown.

The sample taken for sequencing was peripheral blood. The rearrangement joins TRBV18 to TRBJ2-5; maybe TRBD1 (6 bases). The TCR originated in a man aged 45 to 65 with Graves' ophthalmopathy. In DNA form, the CDR3 reads TGTGCCAGCTCACCACGTACAGTCGCAGGGGTTTTCCAAGAGACCCAGTACTTC. Residues: CASSPRTVAGVFQETQYF.